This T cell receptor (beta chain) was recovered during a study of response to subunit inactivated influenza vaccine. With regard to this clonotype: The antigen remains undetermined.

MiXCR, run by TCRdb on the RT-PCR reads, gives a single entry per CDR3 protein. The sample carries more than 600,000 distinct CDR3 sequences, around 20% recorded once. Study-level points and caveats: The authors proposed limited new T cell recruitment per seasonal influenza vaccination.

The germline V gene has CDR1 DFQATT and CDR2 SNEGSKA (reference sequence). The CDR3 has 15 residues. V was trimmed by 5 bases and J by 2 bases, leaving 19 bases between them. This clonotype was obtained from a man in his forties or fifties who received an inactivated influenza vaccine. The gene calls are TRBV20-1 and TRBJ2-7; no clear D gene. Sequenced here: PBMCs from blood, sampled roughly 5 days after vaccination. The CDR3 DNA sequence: TGCAGTGCTCGAAGGTGGGTAGCCAAAGCCTACGAGCAGTACTTC. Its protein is CSARRWVAKAYEQYF.